The T cell receptor (beta chain) under discussion was sequenced for a study of T cells after yellow fever vaccination. Synthesis of TCR cDNA relied on 5'RACE template switching, which attached a universal primer site and UMIs. TCRdb itself ran the 5' RACE reads through MiXCR, one entry per CDR3 protein. This sample has some 240,000 distinct CDR3 sequences; about 5.2% occur once, and the top ten carry roughly 3.4%. Study-level findings and limits: Repertoires obtained by FACS sorting could include abundant clonotypes that entered as contaminants from the bulk population. The CD4 and CD8 compartments had a small share of their clonotypes in common. It was the secondary response that reached its peak faster, day 5 versus 15, but it was weaker.

The CDR3 totals 17 residues. The V and J ends lost 0 bases and 4 bases, in that order; junction bases with no gene match: 7. Germline V gene lookup returns CDR1 MNHEY and CDR2 SVGEGT. This clonotype was observed a few times. Antigen: not known. The V and J genes are TRBV6-2 or TRBV6-3 and TRBJ2-2; the match to TRBD1 covers 8 bases. This clonotype was sampled from a young man who received the YFV17D yellow fever vaccine. The material sequenced was CD4+ T cells sorted from PBMCs, taken on the day of the yellow fever booster vaccination. CDR3 nucleotides: TGTGCCAGCAGTTACTCGCCCACAGGGGGTCCCACCGGGGAGCTGTTTTTT. It encodes CASSYSPTGGPTGELFF.